These 6 T cell receptor beta chains were sequenced from one sample in a study of response to subunit inactivated influenza vaccine. TCRdb independently ran MiXCR on the RT-PCR reads; one entry per CDR3 protein. The repertoire consists of 300,000 to 350,000 distinct CDR3 sequences, with around a fifth occurring once and the leading ten covering 9.5% to 13%. The starting material was PBMCs from blood, obtained approximately 20 months after vaccination. Receptor source: a man between 50 and 75 years old who received an inactivated influenza vaccine.

This clonotype was counted between two and nine times. The genes are TRBV20-1 and TRBJ2-5, with TRBD2 matching over 10 bases. CDR1 is DFQATT, CDR2 SNEGSKA, per germline (reference sequence). The CDR3 runs to 13 residues. V was clipped by 6 bases and J by 2 bases; unmatched bases: 3. The CDR3 loop is CSALAGEQETQYF. CDR3 sequence (DNA): TGCAGTGCGCTAGCGGGAGAACAAGAGACCCAGTACTTC.

This clonotype has a handful of counts. The chain carries TRBV6-5 and TRBJ2-3; D unclear. Germline CDR1 MNHEY, CDR2 SVGAGI. The CDR3 totals 14 residues. V was pared by 3 bases and J by 1 base, with 8 bases between. The CDR3 protein is CASSYRRRTDTQYF. CDR3 coding DNA: TGTGCCAGCAGTTATCGAAGACGCACAGATACGCAGTATTTT.

This clonotype was detected only a few times. This rearrangement joins TRBV28 to TRBJ1-2; D may be TRBD1 (5 bases). The CDR3 runs 17 residues. V dropped 7 bases and J dropped 5 bases, with 26 bases sitting between them. Looked up from germline, CDR1 is MDHEN and CDR2 is SYDVKM. The chain's CDR3 is CASTSPSGAAPSYGYTF. DNA of the CDR3: TGTGCCAGCACCTCACCCAGCGGGGCGGCTCCTTCTTATGGCTACACCTTC.

In regard to this clonotype: A read error may produce the germline difference seen at one junction end. The chain employs TRBV6-1 and TRBJ1-1; D ambiguous. The germline gives CDR1 MNHNS, CDR2 SASEGT. The CDR3 spans 15 residues. CDR3 residues: CASREDHNMNTEAFF. The CDR3 coding sequence is TGTGCCAGCAGGGAAGACCACAACATGAACACTGAAGCTTTCTTT.

A word on this clonotype: A read error is possible here, since a much larger clone lies one base away. V and J are TRBV10-2 and TRBJ1-5, with 9 bases matching TRBD1. CDR1 is WSHSY and CDR2 is SAAADI in the germline V gene. The ends lost 8 bases at V and 7 bases at J; junction bases unmatched: 6. The CDR3 is 13 residues long. CDR3 DNA sequence: TGCGCCAGCGGGGACAGGGAGAGACAGCCCCAGCATTTT. It encodes CASGDRERQPQHF.

The rearrangement joins TRBV29-1 to TRBJ1-4; D is uncertain. This CDR3 contains 11 residues. Germline values: CDR1 SQVTM, CDR2 ANQGSEA. V lost 6 bases and J lost 5, with 7 bases in between. This CDR3 reads CSVKENEKLFF. CDR3 coding DNA: TGCAGCGTCAAGGAAAATGAAAAACTGTTTTTT.